A single sample is the source of the 32 T cell receptor beta chains below, sequenced in a study of OX40 agonist ivuxolimab in advanced cancers. This table comes from immunoSEQ multiplex PCR, and its TCRdb copy is limited to in-frame clones, with some not included. Of tens of thousands of clones detected, about 86% appear once; the ten largest clones hold 0.85% to 1%. The sample was CD4+ or CD8+ T cells sorted from blood, taken in a trial of the OX40 agonist ivuxolimab. The receptors were sampled from an adult with an advanced solid tumor such as melanoma, head and neck, liver or kidney cancer.

The CDR3 region has the DNA TGCGCCAGCAGCTTGAGAGTTGCTGGGACCTCCTACGAGCAGTACTTC. It specifies CASSLRVAGTSYEQYF. V is TRBV5-1 and J is TRBJ2-7; TRBD1 or TRBD2 may be the D gene (5 bases each). Trimming took 1 base from V and 0 from J, leaving 14 bases between them. Germline-derived CDR1 and CDR2 are SGHRS and YFSETQ. This CDR3 region has 16 residues.

This chain joins TRBV15 and TRBJ2-7; 8 positions agree with TRBD1. V lost 4 bases to trimming and J lost 8 bases; unmatched junction nucleotides: 7. This CDR3 has 13 amino acids. From germline, CDR1 is LNHNV and CDR2 YYDKDF (reference sequence). CDR3 protein: CATSKPDRGKQYF. CDR3 coding DNA: TGTGCCACCAGCAAACCCGACAGGGGAAAGCAGTACTTC.

This rearrangement joins TRBV9 to TRBJ1-1, with 8 bases that match TRBD1. The CDR3 extends over 14 amino acids. The V gene end was trimmed by 3 bases and the J gene end by 3 bases; junction bases not matched to a gene: 4. Germline CDR1 is SGDLS and CDR2 is YYNGEE. CDR3 loop: CASSAGGWDTEAFF. For the CDR3, the DNA is TGTGCCAGCAGCGCAGGGGGCTGGGACACTGAAGCTTTCTTT.

The chain links TRBV29-1 to TRBJ1-1; D might be TRBD1 (5 bases). Trimming stripped 4 bases from V and 4 bases from J, with 10 bases between. The CDR3 has 12 residues. Germline lookup yields CDR1 SQVTM and CDR2 ANQGSEA. CDR3 protein: CSVVGGVTEAFF. The CDR3 region has the DNA TGCAGCGTTGTCGGGGGGGTCACTGAAGCTTTCTTT.

The chain uses TRBV7-9 and TRBJ2-5; D is uncertain. CDR3 length equals 13 residues. V shed 1 base and J shed 4 bases, with 7 bases lying between them. Per germline, CDR1 SEHNR and CDR2 FQNEAQ (reference sequence). The CDR3 nucleotides are TGTGCCAGCAGCTTAGGGCTACGAGAGACCCAGTACTTC. This encodes CASSLGLRETQYF.

CDR3 residues: CASSPGPGNTIYF. CDR3 sequence (DNA): TGTGCCAGCTCCCCGGGTCCGGGAAACACCATATATTTT. The J gene is TRBJ1-3, the V gene TRBV18; D gene ambiguous. CDR3 length: 13 residues. CDR1 KGHSH and CDR2 LQKENI come from the germline V gene. The V gene lost 6 bases and the J gene lost 4 bases, with 10 bases spanning the gap.

This clone has only a few counts. The rearrangement uses TRBV30 and TRBJ1-4; D not certain. There are 12 residues in the CDR3. V lost 1 base and J lost 7, with 7 bases in between. Germline V lookup: CDR1 GTSNPN, CDR2 SVGIG (reference sequence). CDR3 nucleotides: TGTGCCTGGAGTGGCGGTGGTGAAAAACTGTTTTTT. As protein: CAWSGGGEKLFF.

This clone was picked up a small number of times. The chain is built from TRBV7-2 and TRBJ1-1; D not resolved. The CDR3 runs to 14 residues. The V gene's germline CDR1 is SGHTA and CDR2 FQGNSA. V lost 1 base to trimming and J lost 2 bases, with 8 bases between them. DNA of the CDR3: TGTGCCAGCAGCTTAGTACACCCTAACACTGAAGCTTTCTTT. This translates into CASSLVHPNTEAFF.

The chain joins TRBV19 to TRBJ2-7; 7 nucleotides line up with TRBD2. V lost 9 bases and J lost 2; bases outside the gene matches: 4. The CDR3 length is 12 residues. Germline V CDR1 and CDR2: LNHDA, SQIVND (reference sequence). CDR3 in DNA: TGTGCCAGCTCGGGGGGAGCCTACGAGCAGTACTTC. Its translation is CASSGGAYEQYF. Filled out from reference TRBV19 and TRBJ2-7, the complete variable domain reads DGGITQSPKYLFRKEGQNVTLSCEQNLNHDAMYWYRQDPGQGLRLIYYSQIVNDFQKGDIAEGYSVSREKKESFPLTVTSAQKNPTAFYLCASSGGAYEQYFGPGTRLTVT.

The chain combines TRBV18 with TRBJ1-1; D not certain. Per germline, CDR1 KGHSH and CDR2 LQKENI. The length of the CDR3 is 15 residues. Trimming took off 3 bases at V and 1 base at J, with 12 bases between the two ends. The CDR3 is CASSPISAGNTEAFF. CDR3 coding DNA: TGTGCCAGCTCACCCATCAGCGCCGGGAACACTGAAGCTTTCTTT.

J is TRBJ1-2 and V is TRBV5-1, with TRBD1 as a possible D gene (5 bases). The CDR3 spans 14 residues. With 6 bases removed from V and 2 bases from J, the gap between germline ends came to 14 bases. Germline CDR1 is SGHRS and CDR2 is YFSETQ. The CDR3 protein is CASTPGTANYGYTF. CDR3 DNA sequence: TGCGCCAGCACTCCCGGGACGGCAAACTATGGCTACACCTTC.

V is TRBV7-2 and J is TRBJ2-5; 8 bases are shared with TRBD2. Near its end, the DNA agrees better with TRBJ2-7, so the J call may be wrong. The germline V gene has CDR1 SGHTA and CDR2 FQGNSA. The length of the CDR3 is 17 residues. CDR3 in amino acids: CASSQEGKIAGSYEQYF. CDR3 coding DNA: TGTGCCAGCAGCCAAGAGGGGAAAATAGCGGGGTCCTACGAGCAGTACTTC.

The chain carries TRBV28 and TRBJ2-7; D is unclear. The germline V gene has CDR1 MDHEN and CDR2 SYDVKM. Trimming left V 4 bases short and J 4 bases short, with 5 bases between. CDR3 length: 11 amino acids. As DNA, the CDR3 is TGTGCCAGCAGTTCCTGGTACGAGCAGTACTTC. Protein sequence: CASSSWYEQYF.

With respect to this clone: Other DNA variants within this sample encode the same CDR3. CDR3 bases: TGTGCCAGCAGCTCATGGACGGCCAACTATGGCTACACCTTC. Residues: CASSSWTANYGYTF. The rearrangement links TRBV7-9 to TRBJ1-2, with D hard to call. V gave up 4 bases and J gave up 2 bases, with 11 bases separating them. Germline loops: CDR1 SEHNR, CDR2 FQNEAQ (reference sequence). CDR3 length: 14 residues.

The V and J genes are TRBV2 and TRBJ1-5; D is ambiguous. Germline CDR1 is SNHLY and CDR2 is FYNNEI. This CDR3 region has 12 residues. Trimming pared 8 bases from V and 2 bases from J, leaving 7 bases between. The CDR3 here is CASGEGNQPQHF. For the CDR3, the DNA is TGTGCCAGCGGGGAGGGCAATCAGCCCCAGCATTTT.

This chain uses TRBV5-6 with TRBJ1-6, with D possibly matching TRBD1 (5 bases). CDR1 and CDR2 (germline): SGHDT, YYEEEE. The length of the CDR3 is 14 residues. V lost 1 base to trimming and J lost 5 bases, with 7 bases between them. In DNA form, the CDR3 reads TGTGCCAGCAGCTTGTACAGGCATAATTCACCCCTCCACTTT. It translates to CASSLYRHNSPLHF.

The chain uses TRBV19 and TRBJ2-1; D may be TRBD1 or TRBD2 (5 bases each). The CDR3 contains 12 residues. V lost 7 bases, J lost 9 bases, and 13 bases lay in between. CDR1 LNHDA and CDR2 SQIVND come from the germline V gene (reference sequence). The CDR3 sequence is CASKTGPSEQFF. CDR3 nucleotides: TGTGCCAGTAAAACGGGGCCTAGTGAGCAGTTCTTC.

V usage is TRBV5-4 and J usage is TRBJ2-1, with TRBD2 matching over 9 bases. The V gene's germline CDR1 is SGHNT and CDR2 YYREEE (reference sequence). This CDR3 region has 16 residues. After removal of 5 bases from V and 8 bases from J, the junction contained 14 bases not matched to a gene. CDR3 in DNA: TGTGCCAGCAGTTCTGTAGCGGGGGACAGACTGGATGAGCAGTTCTTC. It translates to CASSSVAGDRLDEQFF.

The rearrangement uses TRBV5-6 and TRBJ2-5; TRBD1 matches 8 bases. Trimming took 4 bases from V and 5 from J; bases not matched to a gene: 13. The CDR3 spans 16 residues. Per germline, CDR1 SGHDT and CDR2 YYEEEE. CDR3 nucleotides: TGTGCCAGCAGCATGGGACAGGCTCCCGACGGGGAGACCCAGTACTTC. Translation: CASSMGQAPDGETQYF.

V and J are TRBV12-5 and TRBJ1-2; a possible D gene is TRBD1 (5 bases). Germline V CDR1 and CDR2: LGHNT, FRNRAP. V lost 2 bases and J 8 bases, leaving 9 bases between the germline ends. The CDR3 totals 12 residues. The DNA for the CDR3 is TGTGCTAGTGGTTTGACAGACAGCGGCTACACCTTC. Protein sequence: CASGLTDSGYTF.

This rearrangement joins TRBV6-1 to TRBJ2-7; D uncertain. Germline V CDR1 and CDR2: MNHNS, SASEGT. The CDR3 has 13 residues. V dropped 6 bases and J dropped 4 bases, with 13 bases sitting between them. The CDR3 sequence: CASRETERYEQYF. The CDR3 coding sequence is TGTGCCAGCAGAGAGACCGAACGGTACGAGCAGTACTTC.

The chain recombines TRBV12-2 with TRBJ2-2; TRBD2 was called by the table and not checked on the DNA. TRBV12-2 is a known pseudogene. The CDR3 length is 15 residues. DNA for the CDR3: TGTGCAAGTCCACCCCAGCGGAGGAACACCGGGGAGCTGTTTTTT. It translates to CASPPQRRNTGELFF.

This clone occurred a few times. CDR3 in DNA: TGTGCCTGGAGTGTACAGGGGAACACTGAAGCTTTCTTT. Residues: CAWSVQGNTEAFF. The chain carries TRBV30 and TRBJ1-1; maybe TRBD1 (6 bases). V lost 0 bases and J 1 base, leaving 6 bases between the germline ends. CDR1 is GTSNPN and CDR2 is SVGIG in the germline V gene (reference sequence). This CDR3 region has 13 residues.

This chain uses TRBV11-1 with TRBJ2-5; 7 bases align to TRBD1. The trim removed 5 bases at V and 2 bases at J, leaving 5 bases unmatched. The CDR3 is 14 residues long. Per germline, CDR1 SGHAT and CDR2 FQDESV (reference sequence). CDR3 amino acids: CASSQGQAQETQYF. The CDR3 bases are TGTGCCAGCAGCCAAGGACAGGCTCAAGAGACCCAGTACTTC.

The rearrangement uses TRBV7-8 and TRBJ1-1, with TRBD1 matching over 9 bases. The V segment lost 0 bases and the J segment 7 bases; nucleotides outside the gene matches: 6. CDR1 is SGHVS, CDR2 FQNEAQ, per germline. This CDR3 has 15 residues. CDR3 sequence: CASSLAYRGHGEAFF. DNA for the CDR3: TGTGCCAGCAGCTTAGCGTACAGGGGGCATGGTGAAGCTTTCTTT.

The V gene is TRBV5-5, the J gene TRBJ2-5; the D gene is possibly TRBD2 (7 bases). The CDR3 runs 16 residues. The germline V and J ends were trimmed by 0 bases and 5 bases, with 17 bases remaining between them. From germline, CDR1 is SGHKS and CDR2 YYEKEE (reference sequence). The CDR3, as DNA: TGTGCCAGCAGCTTGGCCCTAGGGGGGGGCAAGGAGACCCAGTACTTC. It specifies CASSLALGGGKETQYF.

The CDR3 region is CASSSGNRAEAFF. The CDR3 region has the DNA TGTGCCAGCAGCTCCGGTAACAGGGCCGAAGCTTTCTTT. The chain has TRBV11-2 and TRBJ1-1, with a weak D call TRBD1 (6 bases). The CDR3 covers 13 residues. Germline-derived CDR1 and CDR2 are SGHAT and FQNNGV. Between the trimmed V and J ends, which lost 4 bases and 8 bases, there was a span of 14 bases.

This chain links TRBV29-1 with TRBJ2-6; 12 bases fit TRBD2. Germline V lookup: CDR1 SQVTM, CDR2 ANQGSEA. Trimming took 7 bases from V and 0 from J; bases not matched to a gene: 4. This CDR3 comprises 16 residues. CDR3 in DNA: TGCAGCGCTGGGACTAGCGGGCACTCTGGGGCCAACGTCCTGACTTTC. This gives the protein CSAGTSGHSGANVLTF.

The chain has TRBV18 and TRBJ1-1; D not certain. This CDR3 spans 14 amino acids. The ends were cut back, 2 bases at V and 0 bases at J, with 7 bases in the middle. In germline, CDR1 is KGHSH, CDR2 LQKENI. Written as DNA, the CDR3 is TGTGCCAGCTCACCAGTCCAGGTGAACACTGAAGCTTTCTTT. This encodes CASSPVQVNTEAFF.

The chain couples TRBV6-5 to TRBJ2-7; D is tentatively TRBD1 or TRBD2 (5 bases each). The CDR3 is made up of 14 amino acids. CDR1 is MNHEY, CDR2 SVGAGI, per germline. Trimming removed 2 bases from V and 0 bases from J, with 8 bases in between. In DNA, the CDR3 is TGTGCCAGCAGTTACCGGGACGGCTCCTACGAGCAGTACTTC. Translation: CASSYRDGSYEQYF.

In its sample, this clone ranks as medium-sized. The rearrangement uses TRBV19 and TRBJ1-5; D uncertain. This CDR3 has 13 residues. The germline V and J ends were trimmed by 2 bases and 16 bases, with 18 bases remaining between them. Germline V gene data show CDR1 as LNHDA and CDR2 as SQIVND (reference sequence). CDR3 sequence reads: CASSIRDIDKNHF. The CDR3 nucleotides read TGTGCCAGTAGTATACGGGATATAGACAAAAACCATTTT.

V gene TRBV19 combines with J gene TRBJ1-1; D gene uncertain. CDR1 is LNHDA, CDR2 SQIVND, per germline (reference sequence). Deletions cut 6 bases from V and 1 base from J, with 12 bases between. The CDR3 length is 14 residues. The DNA for the CDR3 is TGTGCCAGTAGGTTTGGGATAAGGAACACTGAAGCTTTCTTT. Translation gives CASRFGIRNTEAFF.